The T cell receptor (beta chain) under discussion was sequenced for a study of shared clonotypes between healthy human individuals. Notes on the study in general: A few donors shared approximately 5% of their naive CD4 clonotypes. Memory subsets had estimated richness that was generally smaller than that of naive subsets. Rarefaction analysis demonstrated incomplete sorted-subset sequencing notwithstanding large depth.

On this clone: Its antigen is as yet unknown.

Germline CDR1 reads MNHEY; CDR2 reads SMNVEV (reference sequence). The junction had 9 bases not matched to a gene; V was cut back by 5 bases and J by 4 bases. The CDR3 has 17 residues. Data came from immunoSEQ multiplex PCR; TCRdb stores just in-frame clones and leaves some out. Of roughly 1.5 million clones listed, about 98% are singletons. The TCR originated in a man aged 30-40 years in good health. Sequences were obtained from naive CD4+ T cells sorted from blood. Subset of the sample: CD45RA+ positively selected. This chain joins TRBV27 and TRBJ2-7, with 15 bases matching TRBD2. CDR3 coding DNA: TGTGCCAGCAGTCCTCGGACTAGCGGGAGGGCAGGGTACGAGCAGTACTTC. Residues: CASSPRTSGRAGYEQYF.